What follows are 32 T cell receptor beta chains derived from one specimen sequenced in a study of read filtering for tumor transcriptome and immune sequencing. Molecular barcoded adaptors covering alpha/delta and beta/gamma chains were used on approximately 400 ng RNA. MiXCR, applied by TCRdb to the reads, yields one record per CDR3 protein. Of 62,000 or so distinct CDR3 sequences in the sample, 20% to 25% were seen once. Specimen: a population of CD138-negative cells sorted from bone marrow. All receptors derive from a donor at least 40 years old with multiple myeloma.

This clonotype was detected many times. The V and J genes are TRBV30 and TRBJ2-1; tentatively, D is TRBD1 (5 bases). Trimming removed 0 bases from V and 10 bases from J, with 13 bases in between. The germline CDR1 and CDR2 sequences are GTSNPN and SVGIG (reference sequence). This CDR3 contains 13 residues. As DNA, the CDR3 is TGTGCCTGGAGTGTAACGGCGGCAGGGGAGCAGTTCTTC. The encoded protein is CAWSVTAAGEQFF.

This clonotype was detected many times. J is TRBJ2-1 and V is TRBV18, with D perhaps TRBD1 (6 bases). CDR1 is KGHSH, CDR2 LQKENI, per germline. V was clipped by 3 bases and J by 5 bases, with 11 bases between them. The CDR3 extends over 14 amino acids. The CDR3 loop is CASSPPGVDNEQFF. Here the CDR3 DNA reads TGTGCCAGCTCACCTCCAGGGGTAGACAATGAGCAGTTCTTC.

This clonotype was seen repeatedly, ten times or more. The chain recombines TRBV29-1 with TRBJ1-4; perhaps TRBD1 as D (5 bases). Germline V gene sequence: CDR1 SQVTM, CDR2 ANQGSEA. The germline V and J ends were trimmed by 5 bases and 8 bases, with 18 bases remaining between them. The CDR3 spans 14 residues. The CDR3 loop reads CSVQNPGGREKLFF. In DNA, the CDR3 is TGCAGCGTTCAAAACCCGGGGGGAAGGGAAAAACTGTTTTTT.

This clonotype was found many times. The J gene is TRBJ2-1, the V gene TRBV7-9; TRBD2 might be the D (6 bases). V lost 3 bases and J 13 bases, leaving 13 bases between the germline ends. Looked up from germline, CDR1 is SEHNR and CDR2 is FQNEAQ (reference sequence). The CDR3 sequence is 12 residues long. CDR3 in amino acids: CASSLTEEGQFF. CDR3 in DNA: TGTGCCAGCAGCTTGACGGAGGAGGGCCAGTTCTTC.

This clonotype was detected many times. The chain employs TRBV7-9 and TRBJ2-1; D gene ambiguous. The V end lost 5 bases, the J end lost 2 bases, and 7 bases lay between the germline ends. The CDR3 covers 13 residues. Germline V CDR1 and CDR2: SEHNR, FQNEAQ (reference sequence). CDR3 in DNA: TGTGCCAGCAGCGGGGAACCCTACAATGAGCAGTTCTTC. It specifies CASSGEPYNEQFF.

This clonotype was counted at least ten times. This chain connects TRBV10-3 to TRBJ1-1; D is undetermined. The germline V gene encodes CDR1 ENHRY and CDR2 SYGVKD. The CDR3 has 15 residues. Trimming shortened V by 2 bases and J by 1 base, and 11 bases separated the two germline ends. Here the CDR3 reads CAISETVMRNTEAFF. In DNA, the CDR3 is TGTGCCATCAGTGAGACCGTCATGAGGAACACTGAAGCTTTCTTT.

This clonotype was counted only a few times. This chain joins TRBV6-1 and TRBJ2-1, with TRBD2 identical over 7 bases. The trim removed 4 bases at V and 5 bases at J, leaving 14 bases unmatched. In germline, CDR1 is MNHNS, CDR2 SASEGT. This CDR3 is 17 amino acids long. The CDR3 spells CASSGIGTTRIDNEQFF. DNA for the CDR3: TGTGCCAGCAGTGGGATAGGGACTACCCGGATAGACAATGAGCAGTTCTTC.

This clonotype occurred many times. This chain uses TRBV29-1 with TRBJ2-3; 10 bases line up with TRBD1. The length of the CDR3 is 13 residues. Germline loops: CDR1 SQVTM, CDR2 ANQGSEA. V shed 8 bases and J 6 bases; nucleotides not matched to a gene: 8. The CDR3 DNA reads TGCAGCACTAGACAGGGGGCACTGGATACGCAGTATTTT. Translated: CSTRQGALDTQYF.

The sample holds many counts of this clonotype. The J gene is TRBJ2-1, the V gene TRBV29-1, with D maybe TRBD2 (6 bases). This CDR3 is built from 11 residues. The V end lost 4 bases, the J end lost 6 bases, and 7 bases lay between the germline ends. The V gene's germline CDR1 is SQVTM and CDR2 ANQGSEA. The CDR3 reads CSVGRGNEQFF. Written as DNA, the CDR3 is TGCAGCGTTGGGCGGGGCAATGAGCAGTTCTTC.

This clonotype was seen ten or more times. This chain's CDR3 is CASSPPGLAGGSEQFF. The CDR3 nucleotides read TGTGCCAGCAGCCCCCCGGGACTAGCGGGGGGGAGTGAGCAGTTCTTC. The J gene is TRBJ2-1, the V gene TRBV7-9; 16 nucleotides match TRBD2. The ends lost 5 bases at V and 9 bases at J; junction bases unmatched: 7. The V gene's germline CDR1 is SEHNR and CDR2 FQNEAQ (reference sequence). There are 16 residues in the CDR3.

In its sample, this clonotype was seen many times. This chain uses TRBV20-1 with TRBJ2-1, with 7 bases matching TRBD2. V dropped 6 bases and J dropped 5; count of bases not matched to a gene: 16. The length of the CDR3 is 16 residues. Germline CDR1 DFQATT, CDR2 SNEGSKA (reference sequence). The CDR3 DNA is TGCAGTGCACGCGGTTGGGAGCGGGGCTTAGACAATGAGCAGTTCTTC. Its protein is CSARGWERGLDNEQFF.

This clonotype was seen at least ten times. The CDR3 here is CSALEGRGGGTEAFF. As DNA, the CDR3 is TGCAGTGCCTTAGAGGGCCGTGGAGGGGGCACTGAAGCTTTCTTT. The V and J genes are TRBV20-1 and TRBJ1-1, with D possibly matching TRBD1 (6 bases). The length of the CDR3 is 15 residues. Looked up from germline, CDR1 is DFQATT and CDR2 is SNEGSKA (reference sequence). The ends were cut back, 6 bases at V and 4 bases at J, with 21 bases in the middle.

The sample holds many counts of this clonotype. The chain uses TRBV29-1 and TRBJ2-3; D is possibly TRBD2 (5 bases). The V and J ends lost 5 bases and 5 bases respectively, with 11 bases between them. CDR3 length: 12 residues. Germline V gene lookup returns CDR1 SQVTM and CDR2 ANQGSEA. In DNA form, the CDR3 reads TGCAGCGTTCCCGGGAACCGAGATACGCAGTATTTT. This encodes CSVPGNRDTQYF.

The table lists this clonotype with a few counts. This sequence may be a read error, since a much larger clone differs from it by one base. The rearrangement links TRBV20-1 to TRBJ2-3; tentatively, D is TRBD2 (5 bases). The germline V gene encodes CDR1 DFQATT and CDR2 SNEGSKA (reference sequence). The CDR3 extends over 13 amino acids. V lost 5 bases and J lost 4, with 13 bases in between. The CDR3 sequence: CSAGRRVADTQYF. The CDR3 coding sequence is TGCAGTGCTGGCCGGCGGGTCGCAGATACGCAGTATTTT.

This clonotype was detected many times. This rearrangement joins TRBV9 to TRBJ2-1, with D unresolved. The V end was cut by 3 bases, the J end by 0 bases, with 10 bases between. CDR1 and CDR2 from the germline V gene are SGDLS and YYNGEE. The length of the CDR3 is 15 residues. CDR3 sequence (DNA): TGTGCCAGCAGCGCCGAACTAAGCTCCTACAATGAGCAGTTCTTC. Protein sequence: CASSAELSSYNEQFF.

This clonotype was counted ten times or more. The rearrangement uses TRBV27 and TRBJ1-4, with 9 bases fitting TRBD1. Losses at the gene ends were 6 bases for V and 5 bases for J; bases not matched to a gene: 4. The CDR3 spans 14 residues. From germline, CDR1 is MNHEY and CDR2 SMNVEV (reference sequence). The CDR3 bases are TGTGCCAGCAGGTTGACAGGGGGAAATGAAAAACTGTTTTTT. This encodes CASRLTGGNEKLFF.

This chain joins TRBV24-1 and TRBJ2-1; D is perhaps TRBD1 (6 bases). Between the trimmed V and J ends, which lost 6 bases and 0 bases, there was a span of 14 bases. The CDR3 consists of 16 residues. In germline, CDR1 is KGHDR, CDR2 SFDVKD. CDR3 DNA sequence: TGTGCCACCAGTCTAGAAAGGGGGAGCTCCTACAATGAGCAGTTCTTC. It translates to CATSLERGSSYNEQFF.

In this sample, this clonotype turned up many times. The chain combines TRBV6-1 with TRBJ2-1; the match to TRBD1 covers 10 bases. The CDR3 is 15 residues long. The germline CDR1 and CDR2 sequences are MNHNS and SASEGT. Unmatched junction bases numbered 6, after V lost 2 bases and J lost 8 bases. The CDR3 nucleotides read TGTGCCAGCAGTGAATTGGGACAGGGGTTCTATGAGCAGTTCTTC. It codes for CASSELGQGFYEQFF.

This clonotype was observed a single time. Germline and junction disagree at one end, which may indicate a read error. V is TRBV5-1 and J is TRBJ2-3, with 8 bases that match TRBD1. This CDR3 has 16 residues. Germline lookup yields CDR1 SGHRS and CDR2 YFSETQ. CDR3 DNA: TGCGCCAACAGCCAAGGGACAGGACTCGGGGGAGATACGCAGTACTTT. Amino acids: CANSQGTGLGGDTQYF.

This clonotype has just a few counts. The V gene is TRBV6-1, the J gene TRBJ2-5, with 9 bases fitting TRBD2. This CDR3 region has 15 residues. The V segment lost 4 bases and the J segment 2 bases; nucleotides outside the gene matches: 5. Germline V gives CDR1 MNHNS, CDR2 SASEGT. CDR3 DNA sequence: TGTGCCAGCAGTGTTGTAGCGGGGGAGCAAGAGACCCAGTACTTC. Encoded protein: CASSVVAGEQETQYF.

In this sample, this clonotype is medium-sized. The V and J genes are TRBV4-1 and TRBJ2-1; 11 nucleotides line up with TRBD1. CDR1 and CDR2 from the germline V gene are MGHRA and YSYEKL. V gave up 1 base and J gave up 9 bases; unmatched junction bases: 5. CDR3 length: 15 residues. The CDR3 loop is CASSQAWTGGLEQFF. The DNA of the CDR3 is TGCGCCAGCAGCCAAGCTTGGACAGGGGGCCTTGAGCAGTTCTTC.

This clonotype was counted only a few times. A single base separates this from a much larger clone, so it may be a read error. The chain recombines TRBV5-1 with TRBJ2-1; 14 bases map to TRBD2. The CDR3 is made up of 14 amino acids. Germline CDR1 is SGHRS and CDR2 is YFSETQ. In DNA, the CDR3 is TGCGCCGGCAGCACGGGACTAGCGGGAGCCAAGCAGTTCTTC. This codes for CAGSTGLAGAKQFF.

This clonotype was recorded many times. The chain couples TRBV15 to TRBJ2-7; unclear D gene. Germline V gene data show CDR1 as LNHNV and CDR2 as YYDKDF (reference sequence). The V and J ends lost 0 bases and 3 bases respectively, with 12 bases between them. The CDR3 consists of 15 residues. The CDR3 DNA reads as TGTGCCACCAGCAGAGATACGCGGACGGTCTACGAGCAGTACTTC. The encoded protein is CATSRDTRTVYEQYF.

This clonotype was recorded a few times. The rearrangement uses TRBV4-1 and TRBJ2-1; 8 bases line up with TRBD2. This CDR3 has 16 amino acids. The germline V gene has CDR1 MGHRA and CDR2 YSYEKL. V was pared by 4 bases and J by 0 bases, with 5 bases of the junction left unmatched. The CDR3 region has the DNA TGCGCCAGCAGCCTCCGGGGGGGGGGCTCCTACAATGAGCAGTTCTTC. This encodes CASSLRGGGSYNEQFF.

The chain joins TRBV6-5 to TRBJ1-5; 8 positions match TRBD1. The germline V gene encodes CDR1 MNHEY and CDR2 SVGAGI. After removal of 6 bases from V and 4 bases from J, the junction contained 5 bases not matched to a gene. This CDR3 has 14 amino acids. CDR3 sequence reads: CASRRTGRNQPQHF. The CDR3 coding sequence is TGTGCCAGCAGGAGGACAGGGAGGAATCAGCCCCAGCATTTT.

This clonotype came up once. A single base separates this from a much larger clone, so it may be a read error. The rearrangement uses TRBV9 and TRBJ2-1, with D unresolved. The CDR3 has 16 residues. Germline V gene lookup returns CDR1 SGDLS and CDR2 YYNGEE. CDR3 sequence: CASSAMTWSSYNEQLF. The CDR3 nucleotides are TGTGCCAGCAGCGCCATGACCTGGAGCTCCTACAATGAGCAGCTCTTC.

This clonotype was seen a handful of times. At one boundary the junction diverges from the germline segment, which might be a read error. CDR3 in amino acids: CASSSEGTAANYGYTF. The CDR3 bases are TGCGCCAGTAGCTCAGAAGGGACGGCGGCTAACTATGGCTACACCTTC. This rearrangement joins TRBV5-1 to TRBJ1-2; D might be TRBD1 (5 bases). The germline V gene has CDR1 SGHRS and CDR2 YFSETQ. CDR3 size: 16 residues.

The CDR3 DNA sequence: TGTGCCAGCAGTGATAGAAGGAGAGTCACAGATACGCAGTATTTT. It yields the protein CASSDRRRVTDTQYF. V is TRBV2 and J is TRBJ2-3; D gene uncertain. Germline CDR1 SNHLY, CDR2 FYNNEI. This CDR3 comprises 15 residues. V lost 3 bases and J 2 bases, leaving 12 bases between the germline ends.

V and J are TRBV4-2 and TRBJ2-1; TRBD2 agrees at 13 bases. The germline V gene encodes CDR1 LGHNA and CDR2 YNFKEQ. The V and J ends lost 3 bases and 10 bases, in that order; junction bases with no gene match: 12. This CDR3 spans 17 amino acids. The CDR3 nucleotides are TGTGCCAGCAGCCAGATTGACCCCGGACTAGCGGGAGTCGAGCAGTTCTTC. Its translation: CASSQIDPGLAGVEQFF.

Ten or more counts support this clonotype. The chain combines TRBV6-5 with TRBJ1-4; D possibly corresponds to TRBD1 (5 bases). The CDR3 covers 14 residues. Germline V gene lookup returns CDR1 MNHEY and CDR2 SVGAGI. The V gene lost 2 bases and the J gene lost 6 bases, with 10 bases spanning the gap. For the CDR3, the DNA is TGTGCCAGCAGTTACAAGGGGAGGGATGAAAAACTGTTTTTT. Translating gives CASSYKGRDEKLFF.

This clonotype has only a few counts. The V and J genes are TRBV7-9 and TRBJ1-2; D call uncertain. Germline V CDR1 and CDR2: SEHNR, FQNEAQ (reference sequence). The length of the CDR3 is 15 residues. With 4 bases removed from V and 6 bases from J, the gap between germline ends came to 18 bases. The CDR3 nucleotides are TGTGCCAGCAGCTCCCGAGGACCGAGGAGTAATGGCTACACCTTC. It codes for CASSSRGPRSNGYTF. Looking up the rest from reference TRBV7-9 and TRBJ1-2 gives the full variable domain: DTGVSQNPRHKITKRGQNVTFRCDPISEHNRLYWYRQTLGQGPEFLTYFQNEAQLEKSRLLSDRFSAERPKGSFSTLEIQRTEQGDSAMYLCASSSRGPRSNGYTFGSGTRLTVV.

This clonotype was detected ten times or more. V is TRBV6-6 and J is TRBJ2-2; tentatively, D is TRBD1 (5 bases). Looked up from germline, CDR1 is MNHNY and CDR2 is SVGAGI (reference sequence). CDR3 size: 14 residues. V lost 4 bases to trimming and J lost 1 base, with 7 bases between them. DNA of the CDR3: TGTGCCAGCAGTTTCGACAGGAACACCGGGGAGCTGTTTTTT. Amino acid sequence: CASSFDRNTGELFF.